This TCR beta chain was identified in a study of T-cell reconstitution after alpha-beta-depleted transplantation in children. Study-wide points: Alpha-beta T cells about two months after transplant reportedly derived from several hundred expanded graft clones.

This clonotype has ten or more counts. What it binds is not known. The library targeted TCRbeta and was prepared with unique molecular identifiers. MiXCR was run by TCRdb on the PCR reads, yielding one entry per CDR3 protein. The sample contains about 260,000 distinct CDR3 sequences, just under 8.5% of which appear only once. The CDR3 consists of 12 residues. V lost 3 bases, J lost 8 bases, and 13 bases lay in between. CDR1 is DFQATT and CDR2 is SNEGSKA in the germline V gene (reference sequence). The V and J genes are TRBV20-1 and TRBJ1-1; D might be TRBD1 (6 bases). This receptor was identified in a male patient younger than 18 who had a stem cell transplant for acute lymphoblastic leukemia, so the T cells may come from the graft donor. The input for sequencing was PBMCs, mostly from graft donor cells, taken 180 days after TCRalphabeta/CD19-depleted stem cell transplant. CDR3 sequence: CSARRGDREAFF. The CDR3 DNA reads TGCAGTGCTAGGAGGGGTGACAGGGAAGCTTTCTTT.